These T cell receptor beta chains were read from a single sample in a study of blood T cells in healthy people across ages. TCRdb re-analysed the 5' RACE reads in MiXCR, keeping a single row per CDR3 protein. The sample includes over 950,000 distinct CDR3 sequences, roughly two fifths of them seen just once. The source material was blood. Source of these receptors: a man between 18 and 29 years old in good health. CDR3s include the opening cysteine and the closing phenylalanine or tryptophan. D genes are given only for firm matches. A row's size may be missing; if present it is once, few, many or a size class.

>TRBV9|few|TRBD1|TRBJ1-5
CASSVGDRGNQPQHF
TGTGCCAGCAGCGTAGGGGACAGGGGGAATCAGCCCCAGCATTTT
>TRBV7-2|-|-|TRBJ1-5
CASSLAKGSQSQPQHF
TGTGCCAGCAGCTTAGCTAAGGGGTCCCAGAGCCAGCCCCAGCATTTT
>TRBV5-1|-|-|TRBJ1-1
CASSLGPGESFF
TGCGCCAGCAGCTTGGGACCGGGGGAGTCTTTCTTT
>TRBV5-5|once|-|TRBJ1-6
CASSLGGSYNSPPHF
TGTGCCAGTAGCTTGGGGGGGTCCTATAATTCACCCCCCCACTTT
>TRBV9|few|-|TRBJ1-5
CASSGPGYSNQPQHF
TGTGCCAGCAGTGGCCCGGGGTATAGCAATCAGCCCCAGCATTTT
>TRBV10-3|-|-|TRBJ1-1
CAIREMQDTEAFF
TGTGCCATCAGAGAAATGCAGGACACTGAAGCTTTCTTT
>TRBV3-1|-|TRBD1|TRBJ1-1
CASSQRTGGRGTEAFF
TGTGCCAGCAGCCAACGGACAGGGGGCCGGGGCACTGAAGCTTTCTTT
>TRBV4-1|-|-|TRBJ2-7
CASSQDGVIRYNEQYF
TGCGCCAGCAGCCAAGATGGGGTTATACGCTACAATGAGCAGTACTTC
>TRBV7-9|-|TRBD1|TRBJ1-2
CASSPKPGQRGRYGYTF
TGTGCCAGCAGCCCGAAACCGGGACAGAGAGGACGCTATGGCTACACCTTC
>TRBV6-2/TRBV6-3|few|-|TRBJ2-5
CASEGRRGEETQYF
TGTGCCAGTGAGGGAAGACGGGGAGAAGAGACCCAGTACTTC
>TRBV4-1|many|-|TRBJ1-1
CASSLKGTEAFF
TGCGCCAGCAGTCTCAAGGGCACTGAAGCTTTCTTT
>TRBV29-1|-|-|TRBJ1-1
CSVAQSDMGTEAFF
TGCAGCGTTGCCCAATCTGACATGGGTACTGAAGCTTTCTTT
>TRBV9|few|TRBD1|TRBJ2-7
CASSPRTGARDEQYF
TGTGCCAGCAGCCCACGGACAGGGGCTCGCGACGAGCAGTACTTC
>TRBV7-8|once|-|TRBJ2-1
CASSVGRNNEQFF
TGTGCCAGCAGCGTAGGACGGAACAATGAGCAGTTCTTC
>TRBV20-1|many|-|TRBJ2-4
CSARVPPIQYF
TGCAGTGCTAGAGTTCCCCCCATTCAGTACTTC
>TRBV12-3/TRBV12-4|-|-|TRBJ2-3
CASGLSVRMRVTDTQYF
TGTGCCAGCGGTTTATCGGTCCGTATGAGGGTCACAGATACGCAGTATTTT
>TRBV20-1|-|-|TRBJ2-3
CSARGPAEHPTDTQYF
TGCAGTGCTAGAGGTCCAGCCGAGCACCCCACAGATACGCAGTATTTT
>TRBV5-5|-|TRBD1|TRBJ1-6
CASSDGTGASPLHF
TGTGCCAGCAGCGACGGGACAGGGGCCTCACCCCTCCACTTT
>TRBV10-3|few|-|TRBJ1-2
CAISESKRTGIPTNYGYTF
TGTGCCATCAGTGAGTCGAAACGGACCGGTATTCCTACTAACTATGGCTACACCTTC
>TRBV9|few|-|TRBJ2-5
CASSVAGSGKETQYF
TGTGCCAGCAGCGTAGCAGGGTCGGGGAAAGAGACCCAGTACTTC
>TRBV20-1|-|-|TRBJ1-5
CSAPSAGDNQPQHF
TGCAGTGCTCCCTCCGCCGGCGACAATCAGCCCCAGCATTTT
>TRBV20-1|few|-|TRBJ1-6
CSAREAGYNSPLHF
TGCAGTGCTAGAGAGGCCGGGTATAATTCACCCCTCCACTTT
>TRBV10-3|-|TRBD1|TRBJ1-1
CAISGNRGENTEAFF
TGTGCCATCAGTGGAAACAGGGGGGAGAACACTGAAGCTTTCTTT
>TRBV27|few|-|TRBJ1-6
CASSLGPQGSSPLHF
TGTGCCAGCAGTTTAGGTCCCCAAGGAAGTTCACCCCTCCACTTT
>TRBV6-2/TRBV6-3|-|TRBD1|TRBJ1-6
CASSYYRGHANSPPHF
TGTGCCAGCAGTTACTACAGGGGGCATGCTAATTCACCCCCCCACTTT
>TRBV7-3|once|TRBD1|TRBJ1-2
CASSLQAGGLGGYTF
TGTGCCAGCAGCTTACAGGCAGGGGGTTTAGGAGGCTACACCTTC
>TRBV9|many|TRBD2|TRBJ2-5
CASGGGTIQETQYF
TGTGCCAGCGGTGGGGGGACTATTCAAGAGACCCAGTACTTC
>TRBV4-1|-|TRBD1|TRBJ2-5
CASSQTGTVGFDEQYF
TGCGCCAGCAGCCAAACCGGGACAGTTGGGTTCGATGAGCAGTACTTC
>TRBV9|-|-|TRBJ1-1
CASSVESGSEAFF
TGTGCCAGCAGCGTAGAAAGTGGCTCTGAAGCTTTCTTT
>TRBV12-3/TRBV12-4|-|TRBD2|TRBJ2-7
CASSAGGPGYEQYF
TGTGCCAGTTCAGCGGGAGGGCCCGGATACGAGCAGTACTTC
>TRBV3-1|-|-|TRBJ2-7
CASSRTESYNEQYF
TGTGCCAGCAGCCGGACGGAATCCTACAATGAGCAGTACTTC
>TRBV7-2|-|-|TRBJ2-7
CASSWSVYEQYF
TGTGCCAGCAGCTGGTCGGTCTATGAGCAGTACTTC
>TRBV28|-|-|TRBJ2-2
CASSVEAGMELFF
TGTGCCAGCAGTGTAGAGGCGGGGATGGAGCTGTTTTTT
>TRBV25-1|few|-|TRBJ2-5
CASSELDINEQYF
TGTGCCAGCAGTGAACTGGACATCAATGAGCAGTACTTC
>TRBV4-3|-|-|TRBJ2-1
CASSQDRGPEQFF
TGCGCCAGCAGCCAAGATCGGGGTCCTGAGCAGTTCTTC
>TRBV29-1|-|-|TRBJ1-1
CSVRGQVNTEAFF
TGCAGCGTCAGGGGACAAGTGAACACTGAAGCTTTCTTT
>TRBV20-1|-|-|TRBJ1-1
CSARAGSDTEAFF
TGCAGTGCTAGAGCTGGGTCTGACACTGAAGCTTTCTTT